One and the same sample provided the 5 T cell receptor beta chains below, sequenced in a study of T cells in tumors after PD-1 blockade. Some clones are missing from TCRdb's copy, which holds only in-frame ones; the method was immunoSEQ multiplex PCR. The sample yields 30,000 to 35,000 clones, 55% to 80% seen once. This sample comprised PBMCs, obtained after anti-PD-1 treatment. The receptors shown here come from a human donor with basal cell carcinoma.

The chain has TRBV28 and TRBJ2-2, with 7 bases fitting TRBD1. The CDR3 loop spans 17 amino acids. Germline assignment: CDR1 MDHEN and CDR2 SYDVKM. The J segment lost 0 bases and the V segment lost 6 bases, leaving 10 bases of the junction unmatched. The DNA of the CDR3 is TGTGCCAGCAGGGCGGGCTCGGGACAGCCGAACACCGGGGAGCTGTTTTTT. Translation gives CASRAGSGQPNTGELFF.

V and J are TRBV5-4 and TRBJ2-3; 8 nucleotides match TRBD2. The CDR3 is 16 residues long. V was pared by 0 bases and J by 0 bases, with 3 bases of the junction left unmatched. From germline, CDR1 is SGHNT and CDR2 YYREEE (reference sequence). This CDR3 reads CASSLDLAGSTDTQYF. DNA for the CDR3: TGTGCCAGCAGCTTGGATTTAGCGGGGAGCACAGATACGCAGTATTTT.

This clone was picked up a small number of times. The gene calls are TRBV28 and TRBJ2-7; maybe TRBD1 (6 bases). CDR1 and CDR2 from the germline V gene are MDHEN and SYDVKM. CDR3 length: 13 amino acids. V was shortened by 7 bases and J by 3 bases, with 13 bases between the two germline ends. The CDR3 here is CASISGVGYEQYF. CDR3 coding DNA: TGTGCCAGCATATCAGGGGTAGGCTACGAGCAGTACTTC.

The V and J genes are TRBV6-2 or TRBV6-3 and TRBJ2-7, with D perhaps matching TRBD1 or TRBD2 (5 bases each). The CDR3 totals 14 residues. The V gene lost 5 bases and the J gene lost 5 bases, with 16 bases spanning the gap. The germline CDR1 and CDR2 sequences are MNHEY and SVGEGT. CDR3 bases: TGTGCCAGCAGTACCGCGCTGGGGGTCAACGAGCAGTACTTC. Amino acids: CASSTALGVNEQYF.

The chain employs TRBV7-2 and TRBJ2-3; TRBD2 matches 12 bases. In germline, CDR1 is SGHTA, CDR2 FQGNSA. V gave up 5 bases and J gave up 5 bases; unmatched junction bases: 8. The CDR3 contains 16 residues. CDR3 sequence: CASSPTLAGGRDTQYF. CDR3 nucleotide sequence: TGTGCCAGCAGCCCGACACTAGCGGGGGGAAGAGATACGCAGTATTTT.